These 14 T cell receptor beta chains share one sample of origin, sequenced in a study of CD8 T cells in ankylosing spondylitis. TCRdb independently ran MiXCR on the 5' RACE reads; one entry per CDR3 protein. This table has 150,000 to 200,000 distinct CDR3 sequences, roughly 20% appearing once. Sequences were obtained from blood, either unsorted or a sorted T cell fraction (not recorded which). These receptors all stem from a male donor aged 5-29 years with ankylosing spondylitis or in good health (not recorded which).

This clonotype has at least ten counts. This chain connects TRBV2 to TRBJ2-3; no definite D call. Germline-derived CDR1 and CDR2 are SNHLY and FYNNEI. Trimming removed 9 bases at V and 3 bases at J, with 4 bases between. This CDR3 has 10 amino acids. CDR3 amino acids: CARDTDTQYF. CDR3 DNA: TGTGCCAGGGATACAGATACGCAGTATTTT.

The rearrangement links TRBV5-6 to TRBJ2-3; D is unresolved. This CDR3 has 14 amino acids. Trimming left V 4 bases short and J 5 bases short, with 14 bases between. CDR1 and CDR2 (germline): SGHDT, YYEEEE. CDR3 sequence (DNA): TGTGCCAGCAGCCTACCCCCACTGAGAGATACGCAGTATTTT. Encoded protein: CASSLPPLRDTQYF.

Of note for this clonotype: A clone one base away is much larger, so this may be a read error. J is TRBJ2-1 and V is TRBV6-5; unclear D gene. The CDR3 contains 11 residues. The germline gives CDR1 MNHEY, CDR2 SVGAGI. The V end lost 1 base, the J end lost 8 bases, and 3 bases lay between the germline ends. The CDR3 nucleotides read TGTGCCAGCAGTTACTTCGATGAGCAGTTCTTC. Translated: CASSYFDEQFF.

This clonotype was detected ten times or more. The V gene is TRBV10-3, the J gene TRBJ2-5; 7 bases are a match to TRBD1. Per the germline V gene, CDR1 is ENHRY and CDR2 is SYGVKD. The CDR3 contains 15 residues. J lost 2 bases, V lost 5 bases, and 8 bases had no gene match. CDR3 loop: CAISRNTGVQETQYF. In nucleotides, the CDR3 is TGTGCCATCAGTAGGAATACAGGGGTTCAAGAGACCCAGTACTTC.

The sample holds a few counts of this clonotype. The chain employs TRBV25-1 and TRBJ1-2; D gene unclear. The length of the CDR3 is 14 residues. The germline gives CDR1 MGHDK, CDR2 SYGVNS. V shed 1 base and J shed 2 bases, with 8 bases lying between them. CDR3 coding DNA: TGTGCCAGCAGTGAATCGGGGAGAAACTATGGCTACACCTTC. Translation gives CASSESGRNYGYTF.

This clonotype was counted many times. V usage is TRBV28 and J usage is TRBJ2-7; 8 bases are a match to TRBD1. The CDR3 runs to 14 residues. V lost 6 bases and J lost 6; bases outside the gene matches: 10. Germline CDR1 reads MDHEN; CDR2 reads SYDVKM. The CDR3 DNA follows: TGTGCCAGCAGAAGTTTGGGGCAGGGGGCCGAGCAGTACGTC. Encoded protein: CASRSLGQGAEQYV.

The V call is TRBV7-9, the J call TRBJ2-7; D ambiguous. The CDR3 is made up of 14 amino acids. The V and J ends lost 5 bases and 0 bases respectively, with 11 bases between them. CDR1 and CDR2 (germline): SEHNR, FQNEAQ (reference sequence). For the CDR3, the DNA is TGTGCCAGCAGCCCCTCCCCTCCCTCCTACGAGCAGTACTTC. Protein product: CASSPSPPSYEQYF.

In its sample, this clonotype was seen many times. DNA of the CDR3: TGCGCCAGCAGCTTCGGGGGACAGGCCTACGAGCAGTACGTC. This codes for CASSFGGQAYEQYV. The chain couples TRBV5-1 to TRBJ2-7; 8 nucleotides line up with TRBD1. Germline-derived CDR1 and CDR2 are SGHRS and YFSETQ. V gave up 2 bases and J gave up 2 bases; unmatched junction bases: 3. The CDR3 has 14 residues.

Ten or more counts support this clonotype. CDR3 loop: CASSPTGFQETQYF. The CDR3 coding sequence is TGTGCCAGCAGTCCGACAGGGTTCCAAGAGACCCAGTACTTC. The chain employs TRBV12-3 or TRBV12-4 and TRBJ2-5, with TRBD1 matching 7 bases. The CDR3 spans 14 residues. V lost 5 bases and J lost 1; bases outside the gene matches: 4.

This clonotype was observed at least ten times. The J gene is TRBJ1-2, the V gene TRBV5-4; D is undetermined. CDR3 length equals 14 residues. The V gene lost 0 bases and the J gene lost 8 bases, with 14 bases spanning the gap. Germline V lookup: CDR1 SGHNT, CDR2 YYREEE (reference sequence). CDR3 region: CASSLVQESSGYTF. CDR3 bases: TGTGCCAGCAGCTTGGTCCAGGAATCTTCCGGCTACACCTTC.

This clonotype showed up just once. A much larger clone differs from this one at a single base, so this may be a read error. The genes are TRBV5-6 and TRBJ2-1, with TRBD2 as a possible D gene (7 bases). There are 12 residues in the CDR3. From germline, CDR1 is SGHDT and CDR2 YYEEEE. Trimming stripped 4 bases from V and 11 bases from J, with 13 bases between. The CDR3 loop reads CASSRGDKKQFF. CDR3 bases: TGTGCCAGCAGCCGGGGGGACAAGAAGCAGTTCTTC.

This clonotype was detected many times. The chain couples TRBV4-3 to TRBJ2-1, with 10 bases that match TRBD2. Trimming took 0 bases from V and 9 from J; bases not matched to a gene: 20. The CDR3 sequence is 20 residues long. Germline loops: CDR1 LGHNA, CDR2 YSLEER. The CDR3: CASSQDRFTASGSENTEQFF. In DNA, the CDR3 is TGCGCCAGCAGCCAAGATAGGTTTACGGCTAGCGGGAGTGAAAATACTGAGCAGTTCTTC.

This clonotype was detected ten times or more. V gene TRBV29-1 combines with J gene TRBJ2-1, with 13 bases matching TRBD2. The junction had 6 bases not matched to a gene; V was cut back by 4 bases and J by 6 bases. This CDR3 contains 15 residues. Germline CDR1 reads SQVTM; CDR2 reads ANQGSEA. The CDR3 DNA is TGCAGCGTTGGAGGACTAGCGGGAGTAGTCAATGAGCAGTTCTTC. This sequence encodes CSVGGLAGVVNEQFF.

This clonotype has at least ten counts. The chain joins TRBV3-1 to TRBJ1-2, with no clear D. CDR3 size: 13 residues. CDR1 and CDR2 (germline): LGHDT, YNNKEL (reference sequence). V lost 1 base and J 4 bases, leaving 7 bases between the germline ends. CDR3 sequence reads: CASSQGVTYGYTF. The CDR3 region has the DNA TGTGCCAGCAGCCAAGGGGTTACCTATGGCTACACCTTC.